A selection of T cell receptor beta chains follows, all from one sample in a study of T cell responses to AZD1222 COVID-19 vaccine. Profiled with immunoSEQ multiplex PCR; TCRdb holds only in-frame clones, not every one. The table lists tens of thousands of clones, approximately 90% of them singletons, with 11% in the top ten. Material: peripheral blood, obtained 28 days after the second AZD1222 dose. The source is an adult who received the AZD1222 COVID-19 vaccine. The conserved cysteine and the conserved F or W are not part of the CDR3 here. Fields, in order: V gene, J gene, CDR3 protein.

TRBV30	TRBJ2-6	AWSPRRGYGANVLT
TRBV28	TRBJ1-2	ASTRGTDFNYGYT
TRBV15	TRBJ1-3	ATSRGPRGNTIY
TRBV10-3	TRBJ1-1	AIRAHGPGTEAF
TRBV19	TRBJ1-1	ASSFGGTNTEAF
TRBV5-4	TRBJ1-2	ASSLSTSNYGYT
TRBV7-8	TRBJ2-6	ASSLVTGANVLT
TRBV5-4	TRBJ1-6	ASSSQGMGSPLH
TRBV12-3/TRBV12-4	TRBJ2-7	ASSSPGTYEQY
TRBV2	TRBJ1-5	ASSAGSVRQPQH
TRBV28	TRBJ2-7	ASSLVLGVLADYEQY
TRBV4-1	TRBJ2-3	ASSPMGTGSPDTQY
TRBV6-1	TRBJ1-1	ASSDQENTEAF
TRBV18	TRBJ1-3	ASSPNRGSGNTIY
TRBV4-1	TRBJ1-3	ASSQGTYLSGNTIY
TRBV5-1	TRBJ1-2	ASSLGGPGYGYT
TRBV5-1	TRBJ1-4	ASSPTTGAVPEKLF
TRBV18	TRBJ1-3	ASSPYPPGQVPFLSGNTIY
TRBV6-5	TRBJ1-1	ASSPGTRNTEAF
TRBV11-2	TRBJ1-6	ASSLGDASSYNSPLH
TRBV7-3	TRBJ2-5	ASSFLPEETQY
TRBV4-2	TRBJ2-7	ASSQVRSGGYEQY
TRBV7-9	TRBJ1-2	ASSFQGHTDYGYT
TRBV24-1	TRBJ1-1	ATSDLSGKGSTEAF